This T cell receptor beta chain was observed in a study of T cell responses to AZD1222 COVID-19 vaccine. Whole-study context: Analyses pooled second doses at about 4 or about 12 weeks.

TCRdb's copy holds only in-frame clones and misses some; the assay was immunoSEQ multiplex PCR. The data show 120,000 or so clones, roughly 90% seen once. Study findings and constraints: At baseline, just five to seven AZD1222 recipients tested seropositive. Reportedly, close to half of spike-specific TCRs are directed against unmutated variant regions.

With respect to this clone: Its matching antigen is unknown.

V lost 4 bases and J lost 8, with 11 bases in between. The CDR3 has 11 amino acids. Germline V lookup: CDR1 DFQATT, CDR2 SNEGSKA (reference sequence). The clonotype comes from an adult in good health. The source material was peripheral blood, sampled on day 0 of AZD1222 vaccination. The chain links TRBV20-1 to TRBJ1-2; TRBD1 might be the D (5 bases). CDR3 DNA sequence: TGCAGTGCTACAACTAGGGGAGGCTACACCTTC. Translating it yields CSATTRGGYTF.